This TCR beta chain was retrieved from a study of graft-versus-host responses after intestinal transplantation. Using immunoSEQ multiplex PCR, the repertoire was profiled, and TCRdb retains in-frame clones only, with some absent. The sample yields about 130,000 clones, 92% seen once. Concerning this clone: The antigen is not known.

V shed 3 bases, J shed 6 bases, and the junction held 7 bases outside the gene matches. This CDR3 is built from 15 residues. Per germline, CDR1 KGHSH and CDR2 LQKENI. The receptor's source is a human donor who received an intestinal transplant. V gene TRBV18 combines with J gene TRBJ2-2; 7 bases match TRBD1. The material sequenced was unstimulated CD4+ T cells sorted from spleen or lymph node cells, taken before intestinal transplant. CDR3: CASSPLTGQPGELFF. As DNA, the CDR3 is TGTGCCAGCTCACCGTTAACGGGACAGCCCGGGGAGCTGTTTTTT.